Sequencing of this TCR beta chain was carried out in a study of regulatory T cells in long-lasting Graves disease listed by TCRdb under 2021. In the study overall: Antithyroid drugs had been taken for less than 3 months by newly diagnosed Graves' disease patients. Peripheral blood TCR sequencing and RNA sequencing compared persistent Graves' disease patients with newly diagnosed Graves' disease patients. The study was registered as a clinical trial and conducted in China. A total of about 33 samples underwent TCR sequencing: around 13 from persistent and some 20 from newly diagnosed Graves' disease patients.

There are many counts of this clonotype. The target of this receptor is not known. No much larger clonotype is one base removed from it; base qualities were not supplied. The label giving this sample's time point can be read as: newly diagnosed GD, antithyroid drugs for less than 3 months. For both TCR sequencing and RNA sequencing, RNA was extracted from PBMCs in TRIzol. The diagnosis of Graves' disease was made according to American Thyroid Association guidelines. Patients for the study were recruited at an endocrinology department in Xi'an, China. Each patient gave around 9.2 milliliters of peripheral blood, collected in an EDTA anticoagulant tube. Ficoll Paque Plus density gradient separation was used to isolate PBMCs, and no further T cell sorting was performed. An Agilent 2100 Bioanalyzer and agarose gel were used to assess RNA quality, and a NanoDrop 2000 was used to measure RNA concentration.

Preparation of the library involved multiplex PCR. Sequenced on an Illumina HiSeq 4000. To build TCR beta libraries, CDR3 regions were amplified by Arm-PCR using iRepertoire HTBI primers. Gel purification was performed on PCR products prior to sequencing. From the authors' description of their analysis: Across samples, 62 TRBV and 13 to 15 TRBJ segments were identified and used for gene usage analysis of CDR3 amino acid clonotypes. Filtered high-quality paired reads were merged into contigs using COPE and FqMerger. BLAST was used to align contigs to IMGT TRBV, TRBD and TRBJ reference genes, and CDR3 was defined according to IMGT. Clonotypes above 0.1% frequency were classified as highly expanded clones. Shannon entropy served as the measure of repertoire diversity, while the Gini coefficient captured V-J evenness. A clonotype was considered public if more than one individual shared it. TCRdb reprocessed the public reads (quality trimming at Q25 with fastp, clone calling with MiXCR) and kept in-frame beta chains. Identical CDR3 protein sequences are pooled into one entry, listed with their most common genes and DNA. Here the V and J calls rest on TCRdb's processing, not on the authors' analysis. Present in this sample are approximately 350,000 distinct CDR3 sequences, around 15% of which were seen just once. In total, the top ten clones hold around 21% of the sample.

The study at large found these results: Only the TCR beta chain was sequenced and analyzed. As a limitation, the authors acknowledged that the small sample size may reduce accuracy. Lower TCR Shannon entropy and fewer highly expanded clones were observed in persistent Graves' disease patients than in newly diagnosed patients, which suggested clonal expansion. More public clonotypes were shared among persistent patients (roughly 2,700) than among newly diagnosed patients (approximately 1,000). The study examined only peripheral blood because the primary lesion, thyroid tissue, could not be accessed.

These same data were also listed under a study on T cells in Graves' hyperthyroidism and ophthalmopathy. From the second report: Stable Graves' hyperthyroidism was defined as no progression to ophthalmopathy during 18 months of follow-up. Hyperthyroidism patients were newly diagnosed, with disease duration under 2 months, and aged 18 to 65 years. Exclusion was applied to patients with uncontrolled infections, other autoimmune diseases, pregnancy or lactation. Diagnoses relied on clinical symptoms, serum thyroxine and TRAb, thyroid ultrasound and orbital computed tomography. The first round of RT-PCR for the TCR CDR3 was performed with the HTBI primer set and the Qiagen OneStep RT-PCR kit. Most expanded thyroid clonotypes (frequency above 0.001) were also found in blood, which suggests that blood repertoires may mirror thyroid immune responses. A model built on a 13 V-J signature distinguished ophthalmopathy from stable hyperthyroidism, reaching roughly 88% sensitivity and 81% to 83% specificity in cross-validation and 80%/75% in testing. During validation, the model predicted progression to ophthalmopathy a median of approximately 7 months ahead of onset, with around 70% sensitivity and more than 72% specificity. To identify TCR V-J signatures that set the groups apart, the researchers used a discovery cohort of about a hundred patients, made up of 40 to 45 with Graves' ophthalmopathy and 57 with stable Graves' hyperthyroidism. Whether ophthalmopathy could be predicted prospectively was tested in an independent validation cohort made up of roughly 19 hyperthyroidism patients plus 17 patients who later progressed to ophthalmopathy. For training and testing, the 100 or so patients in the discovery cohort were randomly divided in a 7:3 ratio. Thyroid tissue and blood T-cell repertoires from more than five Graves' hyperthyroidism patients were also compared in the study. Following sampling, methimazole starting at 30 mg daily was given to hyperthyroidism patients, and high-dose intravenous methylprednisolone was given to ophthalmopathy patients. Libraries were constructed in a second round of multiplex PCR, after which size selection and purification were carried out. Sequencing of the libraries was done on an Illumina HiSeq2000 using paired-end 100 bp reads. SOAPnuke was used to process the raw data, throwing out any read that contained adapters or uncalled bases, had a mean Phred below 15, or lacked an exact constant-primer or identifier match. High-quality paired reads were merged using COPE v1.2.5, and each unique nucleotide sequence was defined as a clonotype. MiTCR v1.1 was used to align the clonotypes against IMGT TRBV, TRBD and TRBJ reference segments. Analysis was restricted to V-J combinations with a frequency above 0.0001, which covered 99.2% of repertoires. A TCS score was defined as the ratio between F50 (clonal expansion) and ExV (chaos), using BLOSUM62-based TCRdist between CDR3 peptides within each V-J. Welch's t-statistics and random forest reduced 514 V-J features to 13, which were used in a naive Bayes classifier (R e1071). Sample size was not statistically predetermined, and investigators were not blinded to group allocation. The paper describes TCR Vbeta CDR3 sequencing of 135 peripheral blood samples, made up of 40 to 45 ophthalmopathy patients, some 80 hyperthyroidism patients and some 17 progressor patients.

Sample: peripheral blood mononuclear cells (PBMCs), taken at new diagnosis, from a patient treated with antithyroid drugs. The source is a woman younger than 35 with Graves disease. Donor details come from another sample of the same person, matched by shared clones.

The sequenced DNA is TGCGCCAGCAGCTTGGTATTAGTTAGGGTGAGGGAGTTTAGGCAATCCTCGTCCGCTGAAGCTTTCTTT. Its protein is CASSLVLVRVREFRQSSSAEAFF. Rearrangement joined TRBV5-1 to TRBJ1-1; too little of a D gene remains to name it. Cut back by 0 bases and 6 bases, the V and J ends lie 39 bases apart. The germline V gene gives CDR1 as SGHRS and CDR2 as YFSETQ. The CDR3 sequence holds 23 residues, the cysteine and phenylalanine included. The sequence is cut down to CDR3 DNA, 69 bases in frame from base 1. The CDR3 plus the reference TRBV5-1 and TRBJ1-1 genes for the other parts give the full variable domain: KAGVTQTPRYLIKTRGQQVTLSCSPISGHRSVSWYQQTPGQGLQFLFEYFSETQRNKGNFPGRFSGRQFSNSRSEMNVSTLELGDSALYLCASSLVLVRVREFRQSSSAEAFFGQGTRLTVV.